A selection of T cell receptor beta chains follows, all from one sample in a study of T cells in Graves' hyperthyroidism and ophthalmopathy. TCRdb re-derived calls from the multiplex PCR reads in MiXCR, one entry per CDR3 protein. The data hold hundreds of thousands of distinct CDR3 sequences, with approximately 25% observed a single time. Input material: blood. These receptors all stem from a man in his forties or fifties with Graves' hyperthyroidism. Each CDR3 is given with its conserved first and last residue. A D gene is named only where the DNA matches it firmly. The listing skips clone size in some rows; elsewhere it reads once, few, many or a size class.

v_gene	abundance	d_gene	j_gene	CDR3nt	CDR3aa
TRBV12-3/TRBV12-4	NA	NA	TRBJ1-4	TGTGCCAGCAGTTTAGATATCGCAACTAATGAAAAACTGTTTTTT	CASSLDIATNEKLFF
TRBV7-9	few	TRBD1	TRBJ1-6	TGTGCCAGCAGCCAGGGGGGGGGTAATAATTCACCCCTCCACTTT	CASSQGGGNNSPLHF
TRBV3-1	many	NA	TRBJ1-5	TGTGCCAGCAGCCCCCGACCTCTAGGGCGTACAAACCAGCCCCAGCATTTT	CASSPRPLGRTNQPQHF
TRBV12-3/TRBV12-4	many	NA	TRBJ2-5	TGTGCCAGCAGTACCTTCGGCCCAGCAGCACAAGAGACCCAGTACTTC	CASSTFGPAAQETQYF
TRBV6-1	many	TRBD2	TRBJ2-5	TGTGCCAGCGAACTAGGACTAGCGGAAGAGACCCAGTACTTC	CASELGLAEETQYF
TRBV16	many	NA	TRBJ2-7	TGTGCCAGCAGCGCTCCGGAGGGCTACGAGCAGTACTTC	CASSAPEGYEQYF
TRBV3-1	few	TRBD2	TRBJ2-1	TGTGCCAGCAGCCAAGATCTTCTAGCGGGAGCGATGAATGAGCAGTTCTTC	CASSQDLLAGAMNEQFF
TRBV7-6	NA	NA	TRBJ2-1	TGTGCCAGCAGCCTAGCCCCATTCCACGATGAGCAGTTCTTC	CASSLAPFHDEQFF
TRBV6-5	few	TRBD1	TRBJ1-2	TGTGCCAGCAGTTATCAGGGACAGGGGCGTAGTGGCTACACCTTC	CASSYQGQGRSGYTF
TRBV6-5	many	NA	TRBJ2-1	TGTGCCAGCAGTTACGGGGGTCCAGCGTATGCTGAGCAGTTCTTC	CASSYGGPAYAEQFF
TRBV14	NA	NA	TRBJ2-7	TGTGCCAGCAGCCAAGTTAAGGGCGAGCAGTACTTC	CASSQVKGEQYF
TRBV2	many	NA	TRBJ2-7	TGTGCCAGCAGTGAGTCGGGGCGGTACGAGCAGTACTTC	CASSESGRYEQYF
TRBV6-2/TRBV6-3	few	NA	TRBJ2-3	TGTGCCAGCAAACCTCCAGGACCAACTAGCACAGATACGCAGTATTTT	CASKPPGPTSTDTQYF
TRBV12-3/TRBV12-4	few	TRBD2	TRBJ2-2	TGTGCCAGCAATCGGGGGGGGAACACCGGGGAGCTGTTTTTT	CASNRGGNTGELFF
TRBV6-1	NA	NA	TRBJ1-5	TGTGCCAGCAAACAAGGTTTTCAGCCCCAGCATTTT	CASKQGFQPQHF
TRBV3-1	few	NA	TRBJ2-2	TGTGCCAGCAGCCGGTCGTACACCGGGGAGCTGTTTTTT	CASSRSYTGELFF